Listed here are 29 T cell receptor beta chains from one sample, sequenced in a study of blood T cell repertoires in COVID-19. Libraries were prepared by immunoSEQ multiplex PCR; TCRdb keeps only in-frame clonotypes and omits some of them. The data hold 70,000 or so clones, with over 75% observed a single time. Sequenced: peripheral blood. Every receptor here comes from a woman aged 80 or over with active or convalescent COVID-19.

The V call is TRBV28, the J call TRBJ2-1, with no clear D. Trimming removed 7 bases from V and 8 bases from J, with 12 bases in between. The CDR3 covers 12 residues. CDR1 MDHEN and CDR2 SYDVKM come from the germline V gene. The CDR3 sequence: CASTLLGHEQFF. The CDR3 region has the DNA TGTGCCAGCACACTTCTGGGCCATGAGCAGTTCTTC. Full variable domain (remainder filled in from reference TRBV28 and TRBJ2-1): DVKVTQSSRYLVKRTGEKVFLECVQDMDHENMFWYRQDPGLGLRLIYFSYDVKMKEKGDIPEGYSVSREKKERFSLILESASTNQTSMYLCASTLLGHEQFFGPGTRLTVL.

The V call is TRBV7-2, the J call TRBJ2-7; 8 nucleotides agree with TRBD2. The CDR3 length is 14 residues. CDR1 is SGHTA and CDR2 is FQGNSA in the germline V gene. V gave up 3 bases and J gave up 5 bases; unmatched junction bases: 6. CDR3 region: CASSFGLAADEQYF. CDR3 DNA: TGTGCCAGCAGCTTCGGACTAGCCGCCGACGAGCAGTACTTC.

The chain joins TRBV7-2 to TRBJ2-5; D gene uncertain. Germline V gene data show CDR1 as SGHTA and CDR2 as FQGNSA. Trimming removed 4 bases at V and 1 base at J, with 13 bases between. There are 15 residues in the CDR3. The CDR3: CASSSDRSPQETQYF. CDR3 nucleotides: TGTGCCAGCAGCTCTGATAGGAGCCCCCAAGAGACCCAGTACTTC.

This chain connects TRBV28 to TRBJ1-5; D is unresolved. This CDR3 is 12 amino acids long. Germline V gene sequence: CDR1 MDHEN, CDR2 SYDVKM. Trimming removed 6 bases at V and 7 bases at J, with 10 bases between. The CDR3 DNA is TGTGCCAGCAGGGCCCCAGGACAGCCCCAGCATTTT. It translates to CASRAPGQPQHF. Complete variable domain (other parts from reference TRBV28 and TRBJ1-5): DVKVTQSSRYLVKRTGEKVFLECVQDMDHENMFWYRQDPGLGLRLIYFSYDVKMKEKGDIPEGYSVSREKKERFSLILESASTNQTSMYLCASRAPGQPQHFGDGTRLSIL.

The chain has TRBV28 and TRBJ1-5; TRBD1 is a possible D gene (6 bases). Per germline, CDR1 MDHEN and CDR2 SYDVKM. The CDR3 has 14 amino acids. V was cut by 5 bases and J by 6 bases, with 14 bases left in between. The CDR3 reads CASSPPGQFQPQHF. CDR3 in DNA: TGTGCCAGCAGTCCCCCGGGACAATTTCAGCCCCAGCATTTT.

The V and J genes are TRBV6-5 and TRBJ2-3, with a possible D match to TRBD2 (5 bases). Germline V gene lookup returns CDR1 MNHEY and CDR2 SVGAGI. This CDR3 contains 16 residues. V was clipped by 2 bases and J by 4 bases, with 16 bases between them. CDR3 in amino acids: CASSYGLGSSSDTQYF. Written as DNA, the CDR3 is TGTGCCAGCAGTTACGGCCTGGGTTCTAGCTCAGATACGCAGTATTTT.

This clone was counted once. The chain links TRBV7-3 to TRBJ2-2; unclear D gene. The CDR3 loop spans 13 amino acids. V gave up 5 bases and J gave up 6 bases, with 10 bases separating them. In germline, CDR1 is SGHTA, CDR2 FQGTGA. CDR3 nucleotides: TGTGCCAGCAGCCCCCGACTCCCCGGGGAGCTGTTTTTT. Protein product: CASSPRLPGELFF. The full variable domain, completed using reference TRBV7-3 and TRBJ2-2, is GAGVSQTPSNKVTEKGKYVELRCDPISGHTALYWYRQSLGQGPEFLIYFQGTGAADDSGLPNDRFFAVRPEGSVSTLKIQRTERGDSAVYLCASSPRLPGELFFGEGSRLTVL.

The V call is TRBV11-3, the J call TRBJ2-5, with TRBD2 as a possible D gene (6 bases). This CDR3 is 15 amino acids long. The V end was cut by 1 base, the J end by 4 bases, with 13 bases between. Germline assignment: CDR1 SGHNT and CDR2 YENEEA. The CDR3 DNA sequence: TGTGCCAGCAGCTTAGGCGGGGCCGGGGGAGAGACCCAGTACTTC. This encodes CASSLGGAGGETQYF.

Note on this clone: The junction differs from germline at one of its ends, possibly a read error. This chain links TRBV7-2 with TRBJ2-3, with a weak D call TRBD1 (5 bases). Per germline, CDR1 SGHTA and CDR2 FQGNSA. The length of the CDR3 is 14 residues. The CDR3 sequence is CASSFGRLTVTQYF. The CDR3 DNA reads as TGTGCCAGCAGCTTTGGTCGACTGACAGTTACGCAGTATTTT.

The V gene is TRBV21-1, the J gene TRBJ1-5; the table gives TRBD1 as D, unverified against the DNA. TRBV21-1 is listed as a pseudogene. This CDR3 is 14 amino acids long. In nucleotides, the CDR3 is TGTGCCGGATCAGGAAATGGTGACGGTCAGCCCCAGCATTTT. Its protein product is CAGSGNGDGQPQHF.

The CDR3 sequence is CASSLGPPFSGNTIYF. CDR3 bases: TGTGCCAGCTCACTGGGCCCTCCCTTCTCTGGAAACACCATATATTTT. The chain joins TRBV18 to TRBJ1-3; D gene ambiguous. Trimming took off 4 bases at V and 0 bases at J, with 13 bases between the two ends. This CDR3 is built from 16 residues. Germline V gene data show CDR1 as KGHSH and CDR2 as LQKENI.

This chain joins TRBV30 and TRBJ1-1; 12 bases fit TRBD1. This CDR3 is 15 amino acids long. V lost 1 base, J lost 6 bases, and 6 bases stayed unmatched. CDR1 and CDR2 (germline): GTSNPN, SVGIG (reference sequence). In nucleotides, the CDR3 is TGTGCCTGGAGTGCAACCGGGACAGGGGGCTCTGAAGCTTTCTTT. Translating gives CAWSATGTGGSEAFF.

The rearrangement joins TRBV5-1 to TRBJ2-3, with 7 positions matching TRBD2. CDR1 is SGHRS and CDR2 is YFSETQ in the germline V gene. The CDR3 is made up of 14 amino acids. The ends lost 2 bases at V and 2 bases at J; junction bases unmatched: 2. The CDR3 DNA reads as TGCGCCAGCAGCTTTGGGGGGGACACAGATACGCAGTATTTT. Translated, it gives CASSFGGDTDTQYF.

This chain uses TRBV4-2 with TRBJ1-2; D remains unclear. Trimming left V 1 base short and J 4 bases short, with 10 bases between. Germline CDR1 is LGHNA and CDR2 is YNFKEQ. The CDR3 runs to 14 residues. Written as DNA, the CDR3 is TGTGCCAGCAGCCAAGGACTAAAGGCCTATGGCTACACCTTC. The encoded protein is CASSQGLKAYGYTF.

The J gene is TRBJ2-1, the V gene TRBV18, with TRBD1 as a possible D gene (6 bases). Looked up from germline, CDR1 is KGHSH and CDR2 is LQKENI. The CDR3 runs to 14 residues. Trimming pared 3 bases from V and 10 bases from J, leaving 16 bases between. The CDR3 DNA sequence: TGTGCCAGCTCACCTCGGACAGACTGGGGGGAGCAGTTCTTC. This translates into CASSPRTDWGEQFF.

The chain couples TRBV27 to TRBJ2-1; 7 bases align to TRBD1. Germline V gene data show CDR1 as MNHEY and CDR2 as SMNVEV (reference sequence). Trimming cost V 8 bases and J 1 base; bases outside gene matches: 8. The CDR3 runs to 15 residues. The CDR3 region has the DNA TGTGCCAGCCGGGAAGAGGGGGCGTCCTACAATGAGCAGTTCTTC. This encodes CASREEGASYNEQFF.

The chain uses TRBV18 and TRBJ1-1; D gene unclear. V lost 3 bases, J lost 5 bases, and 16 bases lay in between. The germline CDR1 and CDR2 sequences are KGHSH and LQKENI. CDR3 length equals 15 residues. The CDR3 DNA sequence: TGTGCCAGCTCACCCGGGCGGCTAGGAGGGACTGAAGCTTTCTTT. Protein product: CASSPGRLGGTEAFF.

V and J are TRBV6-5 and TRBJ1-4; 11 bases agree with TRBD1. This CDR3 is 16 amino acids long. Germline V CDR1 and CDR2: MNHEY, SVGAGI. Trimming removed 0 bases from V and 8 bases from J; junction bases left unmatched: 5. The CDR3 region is CASSYSGTGGNEKLFF. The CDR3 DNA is TGTGCCAGCAGTTACTCCGGGACAGGGGGGAACGAAAAACTGTTTTTT.

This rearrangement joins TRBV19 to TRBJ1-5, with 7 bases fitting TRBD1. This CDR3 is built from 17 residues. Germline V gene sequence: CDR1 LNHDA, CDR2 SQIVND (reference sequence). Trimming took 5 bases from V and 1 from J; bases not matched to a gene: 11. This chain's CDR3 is CASSRLSTGVSNQPQHF. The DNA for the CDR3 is TGTGCCAGTAGTCGCCTCTCCACAGGGGTGAGCAATCAGCCCCAGCATTTT.

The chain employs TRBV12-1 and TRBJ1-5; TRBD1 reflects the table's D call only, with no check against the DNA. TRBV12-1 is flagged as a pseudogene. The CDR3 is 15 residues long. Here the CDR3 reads CASSYQGNSNQPQHF. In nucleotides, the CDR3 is TGTGCCAGCAGCTATCAGGGGAATAGCAATCAGCCCCAGCATTTT.

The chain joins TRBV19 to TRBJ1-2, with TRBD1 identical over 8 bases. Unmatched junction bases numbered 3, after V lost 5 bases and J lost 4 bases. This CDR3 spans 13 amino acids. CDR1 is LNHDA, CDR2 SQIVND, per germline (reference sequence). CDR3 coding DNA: TGTGCCAGTAGTCCGACAGGGGTCTATGGCTACACCTTC. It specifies CASSPTGVYGYTF.

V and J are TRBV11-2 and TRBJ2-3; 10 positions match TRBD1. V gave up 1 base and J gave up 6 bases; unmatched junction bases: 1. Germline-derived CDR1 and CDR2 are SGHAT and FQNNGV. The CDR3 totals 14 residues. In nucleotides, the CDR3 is TGTGCCAGCAGCTTAGGGACAGGGGGGGATACGCAGTATTTT. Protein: CASSLGTGGDTQYF.

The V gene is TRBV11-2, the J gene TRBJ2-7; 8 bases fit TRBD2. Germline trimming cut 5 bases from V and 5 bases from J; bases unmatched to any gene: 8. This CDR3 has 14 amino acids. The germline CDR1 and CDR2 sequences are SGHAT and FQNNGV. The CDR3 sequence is CASSPGGPVNEQYF. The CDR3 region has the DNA TGTGCCAGCAGCCCGGGGGGGCCAGTCAACGAGCAGTACTTC.

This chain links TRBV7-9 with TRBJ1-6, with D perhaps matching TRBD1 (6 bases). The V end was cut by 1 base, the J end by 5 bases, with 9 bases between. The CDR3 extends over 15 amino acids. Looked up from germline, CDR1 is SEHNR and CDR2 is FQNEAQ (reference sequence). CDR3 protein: CASSLGTADNSPLHF. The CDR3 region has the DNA TGTGCCAGCAGCTTAGGGACAGCCGATAATTCACCCCTCCACTTT.

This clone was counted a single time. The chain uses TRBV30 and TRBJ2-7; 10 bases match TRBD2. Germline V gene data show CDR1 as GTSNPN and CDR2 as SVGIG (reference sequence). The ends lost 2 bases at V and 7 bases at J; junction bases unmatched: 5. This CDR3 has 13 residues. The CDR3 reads CAWSSGGAGEQYF. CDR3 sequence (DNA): TGTGCCTGGAGTAGCGGGGGGGCAGGTGAGCAGTACTTC.

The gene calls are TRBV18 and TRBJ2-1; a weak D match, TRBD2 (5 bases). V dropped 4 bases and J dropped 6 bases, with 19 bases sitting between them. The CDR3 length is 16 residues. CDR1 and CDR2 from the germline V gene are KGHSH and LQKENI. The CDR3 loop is CASSRDGEAAGNEQFF. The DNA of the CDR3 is TGTGCCAGCTCACGAGACGGGGAAGCCGCGGGCAATGAGCAGTTCTTC.

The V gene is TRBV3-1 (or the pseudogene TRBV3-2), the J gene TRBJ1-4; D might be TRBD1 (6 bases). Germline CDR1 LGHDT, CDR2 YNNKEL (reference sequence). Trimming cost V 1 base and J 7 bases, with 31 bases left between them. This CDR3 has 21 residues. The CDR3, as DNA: TGTGCCAGCAGCCAAGGAGCGCCTGGGCAGGGGACATTTTCGAGAAGTGAAAAACTGTTTTTT. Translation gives CASSQGAPGQGTFSRSEKLFF.

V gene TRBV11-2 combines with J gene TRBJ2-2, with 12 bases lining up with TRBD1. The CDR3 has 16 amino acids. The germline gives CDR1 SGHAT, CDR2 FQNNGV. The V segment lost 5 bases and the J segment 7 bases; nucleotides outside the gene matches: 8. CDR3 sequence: CASSPRDRGQFGELFF. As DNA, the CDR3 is TGTGCCAGCAGCCCCCGGGACAGGGGGCAATTCGGGGAGCTGTTTTTT.

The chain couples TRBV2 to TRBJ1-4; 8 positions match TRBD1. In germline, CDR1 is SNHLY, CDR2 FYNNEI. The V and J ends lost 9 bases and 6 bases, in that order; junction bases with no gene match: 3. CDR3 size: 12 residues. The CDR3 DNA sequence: TGTGCCAGAGCGGACAGGGATGAAAAACTGTTTTTT. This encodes CARADRDEKLFF.